The 7 T cell receptor beta chains given below trace back to one sample, sequenced in a study of blood T cell repertoires in COVID-19. Profiled with immunoSEQ multiplex PCR; TCRdb holds only in-frame clones, not every one. The sample records about 150,000 clones, around 79% being singletons. The sample comprised peripheral blood. The receptor set was obtained from an elderly man with acute or convalescent COVID-19.

The J gene is TRBJ2-5, the V gene TRBV5-4; 8 bases fit TRBD2. This CDR3 region has 14 residues. Germline assignment: CDR1 SGHNT and CDR2 YYREEE (reference sequence). The V segment lost 4 bases and the J segment 1 base; nucleotides outside the gene matches: 3. CDR3 amino acids: CASSPGTSQETQYF. The CDR3 coding sequence is TGTGCCAGCAGCCCCGGGACTAGCCAAGAGACCCAGTACTTC.

The rearrangement joins TRBV20-1 to TRBJ2-7, with D possibly TRBD2 on 6 matching bases. Trimming took off 3 bases at V and 1 base at J, with 13 bases between the two ends. The CDR3 totals 14 residues. The germline V gene encodes CDR1 DFQATT and CDR2 SNEGSKA (reference sequence). The CDR3 reads CSASFSGLSYEQYF. CDR3 coding DNA: TGCAGTGCTAGTTTTTCGGGACTTTCCTACGAGCAGTACTTC.

The chain couples TRBV27 to TRBJ2-7; 7 bases line up with TRBD1. CDR1 and CDR2 from the germline V gene are MNHEY and SMNVEV (reference sequence). The CDR3 is made up of 16 amino acids. V was pared by 2 bases and J by 2 bases, with 9 bases of the junction left unmatched. CDR3: CASSLRWQGDTYEQYF. DNA for the CDR3: TGTGCCAGCAGTTTACGGTGGCAGGGGGATACCTACGAGCAGTACTTC.

V usage is TRBV3-1 (or the pseudogene TRBV3-2) and J usage is TRBJ1-3, with D tentatively TRBD1 (6 bases). CDR3 length: 14 residues. Germline V CDR1 and CDR2: LGHDT, YNNKEL (reference sequence). The V gene lost 3 bases and the J gene lost 2 bases, with 8 bases spanning the gap. The CDR3 nucleotides read TGTGCCAGCAGCCAGCAGGGGACTGGAAACACCATATATTTT. It yields the protein CASSQQGTGNTIYF.

The rearrangement uses TRBV2 and TRBJ2-5, with a possible D match to TRBD2 (7 bases). This CDR3 has 15 amino acids. Trimming shortened V by 7 bases and J by 5 bases, and 20 bases separated the two germline ends. Germline lookup yields CDR1 SNHLY and CDR2 FYNNEI. CDR3 nucleotide sequence: TGTGCCAGCAAACAGTCTTGGGGGGGCGGGGAGACCCAGTACTTC. It is translated as CASKQSWGGGETQYF.

The V and J genes are TRBV5-1 and TRBJ1-6, with 9 nucleotides matching TRBD1. V shed 0 bases and J 7 bases; nucleotides not matched to a gene: 14. CDR3 length equals 19 residues. The V gene's germline CDR1 is SGHRS and CDR2 YFSETQ. The CDR3 loop is CASSLARPGTGPGNSPLHF. The CDR3 DNA sequence: TGCGCCAGCAGCTTGGCTCGACCCGGGACAGGGCCTGGGAATTCACCCCTCCACTTT.

The chain employs TRBV24-1 and TRBJ1-2; no reliable D call. Trimming cost V 3 bases and J 7 bases, with 11 bases left between them. Germline CDR1 reads KGHDR; CDR2 reads SFDVKD. The CDR3 totals 13 residues. The CDR3, as DNA: TGTGCCACCAGTGATACGACTAACCTTGGCTACACCTTC. This translates into CATSDTTNLGYTF.